Presented here are 19 T cell receptor beta chains from one specimen sequenced in a study of T cell responses to AZD1222 COVID-19 vaccine. Sequencing used immunoSEQ multiplex PCR; TCRdb keeps in-frame clones, though not all of them. The sample carries roughly 150,000 clones, 92% recorded once. The specimen comprised peripheral blood, sampled 28 days after the second AZD1222 dose. These receptors came from an adult who received the AZD1222 COVID-19 vaccine.

V usage is TRBV29-1 and J usage is TRBJ2-7; D is unclear. The V end was cut by 0 bases, the J end by 3 bases, with 6 bases between. Germline values: CDR1 SQVTM, CDR2 ANQGSEA. This CDR3 region has 12 residues. CDR3 sequence (DNA): TGCAGCGTTGAAGATAGCAGCTACGAGCAGTACTTC. Protein: CSVEDSSYEQYF.

The chain employs TRBV3-1 (or the pseudogene TRBV3-2) and TRBJ1-1, with D perhaps matching TRBD1 (6 bases). Germline loops: CDR1 LGHDT, CDR2 YNNKEL (reference sequence). The germline V and J ends were trimmed by 10 bases and 0 bases, with 12 bases remaining between them. The CDR3 spans 13 residues. This chain's CDR3 is CATRGSLNTEAFF. CDR3 in DNA: TGTGCCACTAGGGGGTCCTTGAACACTGAAGCTTTCTTT.

V gene TRBV19 combines with J gene TRBJ1-3; D remains unclear. The CDR3 is made up of 12 amino acids. The V gene's germline CDR1 is LNHDA and CDR2 SQIVND (reference sequence). V was shortened by 3 bases and J by 4 bases, with 4 bases between the two germline ends. CDR3 in DNA: TGTGCCAGTAGTATCCCCGGAAACACCATATATTTT. It specifies CASSIPGNTIYF.

The DNA of the CDR3 is TGTGCCAGCAGGTCCCCCGGAGCGGCGCAGTACTTC. Its protein is CASRSPGAAQYF. The rearrangement links TRBV28 to TRBJ2-7, with D maybe TRBD2 (5 bases). The CDR3 has 12 residues. V was trimmed by 6 bases and J by 9 bases, leaving 15 bases between them. CDR1 and CDR2 (germline): MDHEN, SYDVKM.

Relative to its sample, this clone is medium-sized (0.01 to 0.1%). The chain couples TRBV10-3 to TRBJ2-7; D ambiguous. The CDR3 is made up of 13 amino acids. The ends were cut back, 4 bases at V and 2 bases at J, with 9 bases in the middle. Germline lookup yields CDR1 ENHRY and CDR2 SYGVKD. The CDR3 loop is CAISGGGAYEQYF. CDR3 DNA sequence: TGTGCCATCAGTGGCGGCGGAGCCTACGAGCAGTACTTC.

The chain couples TRBV29-1 to TRBJ2-3, with 8 bases matching TRBD2. Unmatched junction bases numbered 1, after V lost 5 bases and J lost 0 bases. The CDR3 covers 13 residues. The V gene's germline CDR1 is SQVTM and CDR2 ANQGSEA. The CDR3 nucleotides read TGCAGCGTTCAGCGGGGGAGCACAGATACGCAGTATTTT. Translating gives CSVQRGSTDTQYF.

This clone showed up just a few times. The chain joins TRBV18 to TRBJ1-5; a possible D gene is TRBD1 (5 bases). This CDR3 is 18 amino acids long. Germline CDR1 and CDR2: KGHSH and LQKENI. Trimming removed 2 bases at V and 0 bases at J, with 17 bases between. CDR3 DNA: TGTGCCAGCTCACCAGGGAGGACAAGCACATATAGCAATCAGCCCCAGCATTTT. This gives the protein CASSPGRTSTYSNQPQHF.

This clone was observed a single time. This chain links TRBV11-2 with TRBJ2-2, with 7 bases aligning to TRBD2. Per germline, CDR1 SGHAT and CDR2 FQNNGV. The CDR3 runs 17 residues. V was clipped by 1 base and J by 5 bases; unmatched bases: 10. The CDR3 DNA follows: TGTGCCAGCAGCTTAGGTGGCGGGAGTTTTTGGACCGGGGAGCTGTTTTTT. Translated: CASSLGGGSFWTGELFF.

The V gene is TRBV4-1, the J gene TRBJ1-5; no clear D. The germline CDR1 and CDR2 sequences are MGHRA and YSYEKL. The CDR3 consists of 14 residues. V was shortened by 2 bases and J by 6 bases, with 11 bases between the two germline ends. In DNA, the CDR3 is TGCGCCAGCAGCCAAACAGTGAACGGTCAGCCCCAGCATTTT. Translation: CASSQTVNGQPQHF.

The chain employs TRBV28 and TRBJ1-2, with TRBD1 matching 8 bases. Trimming at V came to 1 base and at J to 4 bases, leaving 8 bases not matched to a gene. Germline V CDR1 and CDR2: MDHEN, SYDVKM. This CDR3 region has 16 residues. The CDR3 sequence is CASSLSGQGRIYGYTF. The CDR3, as DNA: TGTGCCAGCAGTTTATCTGGACAGGGACGGATCTATGGCTACACCTTC.

The chain has TRBV7-2 and TRBJ2-7, with TRBD1 as a possible D gene (5 bases). Germline CDR1 and CDR2: SGHTA and FQGNSA. CDR3 size: 12 residues. V was shortened by 6 bases and J by 6 bases, with 12 bases between the two germline ends. Written as DNA, the CDR3 is TGTGCCAGCAGTCAAGGGGTGGGCGAGCAGTACTTC. It codes for CASSQGVGEQYF.

A single count supports this clone. The genes are TRBV30 and TRBJ2-3, with 9 nucleotides matching TRBD2. The trim removed 1 base at V and 6 bases at J, leaving 8 bases unmatched. Germline V lookup: CDR1 GTSNPN, CDR2 SVGIG (reference sequence). The length of the CDR3 is 15 residues. CDR3 region: CAWSGFAGGPDTQYF. The CDR3 nucleotides are TGTGCCTGGAGTGGATTTGCGGGAGGGCCGGATACGCAGTATTTT.

V and J are TRBV3-1 (or the pseudogene TRBV3-2) and TRBJ1-5; D gene unclear. Germline V gene sequence: CDR1 LGHDT, CDR2 YNNKEL (reference sequence). Trimming took 5 bases from V and 5 from J, leaving 10 bases between them. The CDR3 is 13 residues long. The DNA of the CDR3 is TGTGCCAGCAGCTCCTATGTGGATCAGCCCCAGCATTTT. As protein: CASSSYVDQPQHF.

This clone was seen just once. The chain is built from TRBV6-5 and TRBJ2-7; no firm D call. The germline V and J ends were trimmed by 5 bases and 1 base, with 12 bases remaining between them. Germline V lookup: CDR1 MNHEY, CDR2 SVGAGI. The CDR3 loop spans 14 amino acids. The CDR3 is CASSPRTESYEQYF. The CDR3 DNA reads TGTGCCAGCAGTCCCCGGACGGAATCCTACGAGCAGTACTTC.

The V gene is TRBV11-2, the J gene TRBJ2-1; 12 bases map to TRBD2. Germline CDR1 reads SGHAT; CDR2 reads FQNNGV. J was trimmed by 7 bases and V by 6 bases; bases with no gene match: 7. This CDR3 is built from 15 residues. DNA for the CDR3: TGTGCCAGCAGTCTAGCGGGAGGGCCGGTGAATGAGCAGTTCTTC. This gives the protein CASSLAGGPVNEQFF.

CDR3 in amino acids: CASSGTLGGYGYTF. The CDR3 DNA sequence: TGTGCCAGCAGCGGGACTCTGGGAGGCTATGGCTACACCTTC. This chain joins TRBV6-5 and TRBJ1-2; possibly TRBD1 for D (5 bases). The CDR3 totals 14 residues. Germline CDR1 is MNHEY and CDR2 is SVGAGI. Between the trimmed V and J ends, which lost 6 bases and 4 bases, there was a span of 15 bases.

The genes are TRBV11-2 and TRBJ1-1; D gene uncertain. Per the germline V gene, CDR1 is SGHAT and CDR2 is FQNNGV. Trimming removed 5 bases from V and 1 base from J, with 8 bases in between. The CDR3 has 13 amino acids. CDR3 amino acids: CASSPDWNTEAFF. The CDR3 DNA follows: TGTGCCAGCAGCCCGGACTGGAACACTGAAGCTTTCTTT.

The genes are TRBV5-1 and TRBJ1-4; D call uncertain. V lost 5 bases, J lost 0 bases, and 14 bases lay in between. The CDR3 has 16 residues. Germline V gene sequence: CDR1 SGHRS, CDR2 YFSETQ. This CDR3 reads CASRFGESATNEKLFF. In nucleotides, the CDR3 is TGCGCCAGCAGGTTCGGGGAGTCTGCAACTAATGAAAAACTGTTTTTT.

The V and J genes are TRBV7-2 and TRBJ2-7; 15 bases line up with TRBD2. Trimming took 1 base from V and 0 from J; bases not matched to a gene: 4. The CDR3 extends over 18 amino acids. Germline-derived CDR1 and CDR2 are SGHTA and FQGNSA. In DNA form, the CDR3 reads TGTGCCAGCAGCTTAGAGGGACTAGCGGGAGGATTCTCCTACGAGCAGTACTTC. Translating it yields CASSLEGLAGGFSYEQYF.